Reported below is one TCR beta chain. The antigen remains unidentified. The sample comes from a study of shared clonotypes between healthy human individuals. Study in general: Each donor contributed plates that comprised three CD4 naive, three CD4 memory, two CD8 naive and one CD8 memory.

Only in-frame clones appear in the TCRdb table, and some are missing; sequencing was by immunoSEQ multiplex PCR. The top ten hold about 0.064% of the sample, which has hundreds of thousands of clones, 90% to 97% seen once. General study findings and limits: The authors sampled blood alone, and tissue repertoires likely differ. Having only a few donors restricted how much genetic and exposure-history diversity was captured.

All donors qualified as healthy HIV-negative adults and had experienced no recent acute infections or vaccinations. This receptor was identified in a woman in her 30s in good health. The specimen sequenced was naive CD4+ T cells sorted from blood. Sample subset: CD45RA+ positively selected.

CDR3 protein: CASSPQVSTEAFF. The CDR3 nucleotides are TGTGCCAGCAGCCCCCAAGTCAGCACTGAAGCTTTCTTT. The chain links TRBV7-9 to TRBJ1-1; D gene ambiguous. V was pared by 5 bases and J by 4 bases, with 11 bases between. The CDR3 has 13 residues. The germline CDR1 and CDR2 sequences are SEHNR and FQNEAQ (reference sequence).